Shown below are 17 T cell receptor beta chains from a single sample sequenced in a study of blood T cell repertoires in COVID-19. Measured with immunoSEQ multiplex PCR; TCRdb has only the in-frame clones, and not every one. Of approximately 300,000 clones listed, approximately 90% are singletons. Sequencing input: PBMCs or T cells enriched from blood (not recorded which). These TCRs come from a woman in her 30s who had been exposed to COVID-19.

The chain employs TRBV27 and TRBJ1-3, with D possibly matching TRBD1 (5 bases). The germline V gene encodes CDR1 MNHEY and CDR2 SMNVEV (reference sequence). This CDR3 spans 18 amino acids. Trimming pared 2 bases from V and 4 bases from J, leaving 21 bases between. CDR3 DNA: TGTGCCAGCAGTTTAACCGCCTCCAGGGCCTCCCTCGGAAACACCATATATTTT. It specifies CASSLTASRASLGNTIYF.

The V and J genes are TRBV16 and TRBJ2-4; TRBD2 aligns across 7 bases. Germline CDR1 reads KGHSY; CDR2 reads FQNENV. V trimming: 2 bases; J trimming: 6 bases; junction bases outside the gene matches: 7. The CDR3 runs to 15 residues. CDR3 coding DNA: TGTGCCAGCAGCCAACGGGGGGTAGCTGGAAACATTCAGTACTTC. Encoded protein: CASSQRGVAGNIQYF.

This sequence joins TRBV5-1 and TRBJ2-4, with 7 nucleotides matching TRBD1. Germline assignment: CDR1 SGHRS and CDR2 YFSETQ. The CDR3 is made up of 16 amino acids. With V trimmed by 4 bases and J by 0 bases, 7 bases remained unmatched. DNA for the CDR3: TGCGCCAGCAGCAATTCGACAGGGCTAGCCAAAAACATTCAGTACTTC. It is translated as CASSNSTGLAKNIQYF.

The V call is TRBV6-5, the J call TRBJ2-7; perhaps TRBD2 as D (6 bases). Trimming shortened V by 2 bases and J by 2 bases, and 10 bases separated the two germline ends. Per germline, CDR1 MNHEY and CDR2 SVGAGI. CDR3 length equals 14 residues. This CDR3 is CASSYLGGPYEQYF. CDR3 nucleotides: TGTGCCAGCAGTTACCTGGGGGGACCCTACGAGCAGTACTTC.

The V gene is TRBV6-5, the J gene TRBJ2-7, with 7 bases lining up with TRBD2. The length of the CDR3 is 14 residues. V shed 4 bases and J 2 bases; nucleotides not matched to a gene: 5. Germline CDR1 is MNHEY and CDR2 is SVGAGI. CDR3 in amino acids: CASSSSGATYEQYF. DNA for the CDR3: TGTGCCAGCAGTTCAAGCGGGGCCACCTACGAGCAGTACTTC.

The rearrangement joins TRBV30 to TRBJ2-3; D unresolved. The CDR3 has 14 residues. V lost 3 bases to trimming and J lost 2 bases, with 12 bases between them. Germline CDR1 GTSNPN, CDR2 SVGIG (reference sequence). The CDR3 sequence: CAWRPWANTDTQYF. As DNA, the CDR3 is TGTGCCTGGAGGCCCTGGGCAAACACAGATACGCAGTATTTT.

The chain employs TRBV4-2 and TRBJ1-6; 8 nucleotides align to TRBD1. V lost 7 bases and J lost 7; bases outside the gene matches: 15. CDR1 is LGHNA, CDR2 YNFKEQ, per germline. This CDR3 has 17 amino acids. The CDR3 sequence is CASTANRTGFLNSPLHF. The CDR3 DNA sequence: TGTGCCAGCACCGCCAACCGGACAGGGTTTCTAAATTCACCCCTCCACTTT.

The chain uses TRBV9 and TRBJ1-1; D is ambiguous. The ends were cut back, 0 bases at V and 0 bases at J, with 9 bases in the middle. Germline loops: CDR1 SGDLS, CDR2 YYNGEE. The CDR3 loop spans 15 amino acids. The chain's CDR3 is CASSVGTSLNTEAFF. The CDR3 DNA sequence: TGTGCCAGCAGCGTAGGTACTTCTTTGAACACTGAAGCTTTCTTT.

With regard to this clone: At one boundary the junction diverges from the germline segment, which might be a read error. CDR3 nucleotide sequence: TGTGCCACCAGCAGAGATCTGGGACAAGGCCAACTATTT. The encoded protein is CATSRDLGQGQLF. V usage is TRBV15 and J usage is TRBJ1-1; D might be TRBD1 (6 bases). Germline values: CDR1 LNHNV, CDR2 YYDKDF (reference sequence). The CDR3 totals 13 residues.

The chain carries TRBV9 and TRBJ1-6, with D possibly matching TRBD1 (6 bases). V was clipped by 7 bases and J by 11 bases, with 16 bases between them. The CDR3 covers 13 residues. CDR1 and CDR2 (germline): SGDLS, YYNGEE. CDR3 region: CASGAGTTAPLHF. The CDR3, as DNA: TGTGCCAGCGGCGCCGGGACAACCGCACCCCTCCACTTT.

The rearrangement links TRBV9 to TRBJ2-7; a possible D gene is TRBD2 (5 bases). Germline assignment: CDR1 SGDLS and CDR2 YYNGEE. V lost 0 bases to trimming and J lost 1 base, with 14 bases between them. The CDR3 consists of 16 residues. CDR3 sequence reads: CASSVGFAAVSYEQYF. For the CDR3, the DNA is TGTGCCAGCAGCGTAGGCTTCGCAGCGGTTTCCTACGAGCAGTACTTC.

This chain connects TRBV19 to TRBJ1-1; 7 bases fit TRBD1. Looked up from germline, CDR1 is LNHDA and CDR2 is SQIVND (reference sequence). CDR3 length equals 16 residues. The junction had 11 bases not matched to a gene; V was cut back by 7 bases and J by 0 bases. CDR3 sequence: CASTPHRGEMNTEAFF. The CDR3 DNA follows: TGTGCCAGTACCCCCCACAGGGGTGAAATGAACACTGAAGCTTTCTTT.

The V call is TRBV15, the J call TRBJ1-2; maybe TRBD1 (6 bases). The CDR3 consists of 15 residues. Germline CDR1 LNHNV, CDR2 YYDKDF (reference sequence). Trimming took off 0 bases at V and 4 bases at J, with 12 bases between the two ends. The CDR3 sequence: CATSRDRQVFYGYTF. The CDR3 DNA reads TGTGCCACCAGCAGAGATCGACAGGTATTCTATGGCTACACCTTC.

This chain joins TRBV6-5 and TRBJ2-1; 8 bases fit TRBD1. The length of the CDR3 is 15 residues. The V segment lost 5 bases and the J segment 0 bases; nucleotides outside the gene matches: 3. CDR1 MNHEY and CDR2 SVGAGI come from the germline V gene. The CDR3 protein is CASSRQGNSYNEQFF. CDR3 bases: TGTGCCAGCAGTCGACAGGGGAACTCCTACAATGAGCAGTTCTTC.

This chain connects TRBV10-3 to TRBJ1-5; 9 nucleotides match TRBD1. In germline, CDR1 is ENHRY, CDR2 SYGVKD. V shed 3 bases and J 2 bases; nucleotides not matched to a gene: 5. The CDR3 is 16 amino acids. This CDR3 reads CAISEQGAYGNQPQHF. For the CDR3, the DNA is TGTGCCATCAGTGAACAGGGGGCGTATGGCAATCAGCCCCAGCATTTT.

The chain joins TRBV3-1 (or the pseudogene TRBV3-2) to TRBJ1-2, with a tentative D call TRBD1 (6 bases). Trimming removed 3 bases at V and 7 bases at J, with 21 bases between. The CDR3 covers 16 residues. In germline, CDR1 is LGHDT, CDR2 YNNKEL (reference sequence). This CDR3 is CASSHIYYRASGGYTF. The CDR3 bases are TGTGCCAGCAGCCACATATACTACAGGGCTTCGGGTGGCTACACCTTC.

This chain joins TRBV15 and TRBJ2-3, with D maybe TRBD2 (5 bases). CDR3 length: 16 amino acids. V lost 1 base and J lost 1, with 12 bases in between. Germline V gene sequence: CDR1 LNHNV, CDR2 YYDKDF (reference sequence). The CDR3, as DNA: TGTGCCACCAGCAGAGGGCGGATGAGGGGCACAGATACGCAGTATTTT. It encodes CATSRGRMRGTDTQYF. The whole variable domain, filled in from reference TRBV15 and TRBJ2-3, reads DAMVIQNPRYQVTQFGKPVTLSCSQTLNHNVMYWYQQKSSQAPKLLFHYYDKDFNNEADTPDNFQSRRPNTSFCFLDIRSPGLGDTAMYLCATSRGRMRGTDTQYFGPGTRLTVL.